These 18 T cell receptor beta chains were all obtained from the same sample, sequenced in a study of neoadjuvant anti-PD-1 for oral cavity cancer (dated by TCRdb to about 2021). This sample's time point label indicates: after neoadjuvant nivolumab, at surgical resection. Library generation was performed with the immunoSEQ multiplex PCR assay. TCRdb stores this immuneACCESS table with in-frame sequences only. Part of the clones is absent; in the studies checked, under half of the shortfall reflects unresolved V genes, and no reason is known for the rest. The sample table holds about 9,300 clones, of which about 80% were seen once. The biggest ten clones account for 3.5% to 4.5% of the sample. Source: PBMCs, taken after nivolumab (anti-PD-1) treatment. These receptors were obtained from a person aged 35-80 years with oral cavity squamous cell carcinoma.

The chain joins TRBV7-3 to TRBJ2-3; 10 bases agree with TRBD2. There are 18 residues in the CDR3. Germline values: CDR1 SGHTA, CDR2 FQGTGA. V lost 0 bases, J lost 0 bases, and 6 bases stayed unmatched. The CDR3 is CASSLTSSGGGSTDTQYF. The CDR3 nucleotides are TGTGCCAGCAGCTTAACCTCTAGCGGGGGAGGGAGCACAGATACGCAGTATTTT.

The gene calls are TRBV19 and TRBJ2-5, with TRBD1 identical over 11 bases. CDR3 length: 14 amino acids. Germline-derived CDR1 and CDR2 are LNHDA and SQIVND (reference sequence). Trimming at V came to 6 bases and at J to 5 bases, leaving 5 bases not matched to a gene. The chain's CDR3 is CASSRTGGDETQYF. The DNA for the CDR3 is TGTGCCAGTAGCCGGACAGGGGGCGATGAGACCCAGTACTTC.

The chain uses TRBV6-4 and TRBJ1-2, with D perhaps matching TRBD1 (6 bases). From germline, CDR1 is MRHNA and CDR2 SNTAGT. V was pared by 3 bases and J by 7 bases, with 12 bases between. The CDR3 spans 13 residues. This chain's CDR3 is CASSETGLGGYTF. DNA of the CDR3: TGTGCCAGCAGTGAAACAGGGCTAGGTGGCTACACCTTC.

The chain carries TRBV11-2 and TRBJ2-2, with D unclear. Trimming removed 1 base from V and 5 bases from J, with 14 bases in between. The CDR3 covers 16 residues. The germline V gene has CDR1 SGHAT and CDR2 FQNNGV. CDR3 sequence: CASSLGRGIGTGELFF. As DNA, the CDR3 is TGTGCCAGCAGCTTAGGACGCGGTATAGGAACCGGGGAGCTGTTTTTT. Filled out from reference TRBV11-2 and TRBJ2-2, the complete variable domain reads EAGVAQSPRYKIIEKRQSVAFWCNPISGHATLYWYQQILGQGPKLLIQFQNNGVVDDSQLPKDRFSAERLKGVDSTLKIQPAKLEDSAVYLCASSLGRGIGTGELFFGEGSRLTVL.

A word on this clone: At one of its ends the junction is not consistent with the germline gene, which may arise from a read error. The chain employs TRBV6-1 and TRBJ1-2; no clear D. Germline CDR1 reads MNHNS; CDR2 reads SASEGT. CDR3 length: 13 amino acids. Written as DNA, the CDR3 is TGTGCCAGCCTCAGGTATCTGAGCTATGGCTACGCCTTC. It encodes CASLRYLSYGYAF.

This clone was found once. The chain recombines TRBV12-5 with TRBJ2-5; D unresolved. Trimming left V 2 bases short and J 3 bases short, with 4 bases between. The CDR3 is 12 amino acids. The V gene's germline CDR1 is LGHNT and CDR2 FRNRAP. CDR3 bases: TGTGCTAGTGGTTTGCTCGAAGAGACCCAGTACTTC. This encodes CASGLLEETQYF.

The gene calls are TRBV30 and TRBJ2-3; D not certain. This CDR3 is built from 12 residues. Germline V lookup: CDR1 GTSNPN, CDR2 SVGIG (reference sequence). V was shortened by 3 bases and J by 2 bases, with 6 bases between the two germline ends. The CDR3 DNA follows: TGTGCCTGGAGCCACTCCACAGATACGCAGTATTTT. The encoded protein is CAWSHSTDTQYF.

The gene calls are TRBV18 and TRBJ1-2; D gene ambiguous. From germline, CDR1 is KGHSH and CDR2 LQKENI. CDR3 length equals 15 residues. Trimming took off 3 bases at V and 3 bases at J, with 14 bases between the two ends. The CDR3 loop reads CASSPRGGQDYGYTF. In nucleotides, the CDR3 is TGTGCCAGCTCACCTCGGGGAGGGCAGGACTATGGCTACACCTTC.

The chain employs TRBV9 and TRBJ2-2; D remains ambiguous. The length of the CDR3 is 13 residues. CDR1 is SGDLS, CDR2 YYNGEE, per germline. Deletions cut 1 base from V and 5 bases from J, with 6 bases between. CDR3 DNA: TGTGCCAGCAGCGTAACTGGGACCGGGGAGCTGTTTTTT. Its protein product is CASSVTGTGELFF.

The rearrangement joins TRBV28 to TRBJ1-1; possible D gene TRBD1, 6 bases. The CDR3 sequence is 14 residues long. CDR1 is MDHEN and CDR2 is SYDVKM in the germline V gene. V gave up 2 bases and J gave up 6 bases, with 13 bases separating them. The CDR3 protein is CASSLGLGAAEAFF. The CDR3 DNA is TGTGCCAGCAGTTTAGGGCTGGGGGCCGCTGAAGCTTTCTTT.

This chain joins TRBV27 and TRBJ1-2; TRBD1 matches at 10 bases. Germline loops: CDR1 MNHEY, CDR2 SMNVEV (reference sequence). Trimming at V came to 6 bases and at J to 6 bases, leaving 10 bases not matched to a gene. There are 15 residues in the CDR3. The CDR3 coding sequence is TGTGCCAGCAGGAAGACAGGGGGCGGTATAAATGGCTACACCTTC. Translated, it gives CASRKTGGGINGYTF.

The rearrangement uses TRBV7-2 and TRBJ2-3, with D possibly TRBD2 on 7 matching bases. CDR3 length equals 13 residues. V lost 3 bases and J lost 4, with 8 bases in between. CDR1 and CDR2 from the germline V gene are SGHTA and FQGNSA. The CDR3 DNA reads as TGTGCCAGCAGCTTGGGGGGGCCAGATACGCAGTATTTT. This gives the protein CASSLGGPDTQYF.

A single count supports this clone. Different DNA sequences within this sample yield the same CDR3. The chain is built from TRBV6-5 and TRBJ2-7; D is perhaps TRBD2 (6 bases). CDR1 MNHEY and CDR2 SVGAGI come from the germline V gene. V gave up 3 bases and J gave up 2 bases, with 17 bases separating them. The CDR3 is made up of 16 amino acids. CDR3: CASSYGDSGGTYEQYF. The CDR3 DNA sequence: TGTGCCAGCAGTTATGGGGATAGCGGAGGGACCTACGAGCAGTACTTC.

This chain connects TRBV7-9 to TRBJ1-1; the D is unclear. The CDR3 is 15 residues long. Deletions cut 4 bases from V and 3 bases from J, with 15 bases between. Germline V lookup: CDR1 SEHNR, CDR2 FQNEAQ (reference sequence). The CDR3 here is CASSSLGNLYTEAFF. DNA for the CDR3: TGTGCCAGCAGCTCGCTGGGGAACTTATACACTGAAGCTTTCTTT.

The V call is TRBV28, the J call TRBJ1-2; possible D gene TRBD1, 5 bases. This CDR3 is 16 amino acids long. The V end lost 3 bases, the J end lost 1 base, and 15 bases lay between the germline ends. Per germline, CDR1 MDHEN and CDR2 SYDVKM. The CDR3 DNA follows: TGTGCCAGCAGTTTTACCACAGGCAGGAGTAACTATGGCTACACCTTC. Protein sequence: CASSFTTGRSNYGYTF.

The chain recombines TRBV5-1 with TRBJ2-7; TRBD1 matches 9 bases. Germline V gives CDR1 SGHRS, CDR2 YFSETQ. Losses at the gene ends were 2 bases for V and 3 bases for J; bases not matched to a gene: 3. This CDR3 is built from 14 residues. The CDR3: CASSFGDRDYEQYF. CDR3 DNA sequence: TGCGCCAGCAGCTTTGGGGACAGGGACTACGAGCAGTACTTC.

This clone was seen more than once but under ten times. The CDR3 DNA sequence: TGCAGCGTCTCACAGGGGAGGGGCACTGAAGCTTTCTTT. It encodes CSVSQGRGTEAFF. This sequence joins TRBV29-1 and TRBJ1-1, with 7 bases fitting TRBD1. Germline V gives CDR1 SQVTM, CDR2 ANQGSEA. This CDR3 region has 13 residues. Trimming cost V 6 bases and J 4 bases; bases outside gene matches: 8.

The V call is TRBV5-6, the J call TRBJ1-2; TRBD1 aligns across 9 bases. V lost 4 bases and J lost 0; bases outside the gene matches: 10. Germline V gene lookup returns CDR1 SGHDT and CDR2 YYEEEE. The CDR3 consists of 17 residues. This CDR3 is CASSTGTGHSANYGYTF. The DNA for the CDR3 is TGTGCCAGCAGCACTGGGACAGGGCACTCAGCTAACTATGGCTACACCTTC.